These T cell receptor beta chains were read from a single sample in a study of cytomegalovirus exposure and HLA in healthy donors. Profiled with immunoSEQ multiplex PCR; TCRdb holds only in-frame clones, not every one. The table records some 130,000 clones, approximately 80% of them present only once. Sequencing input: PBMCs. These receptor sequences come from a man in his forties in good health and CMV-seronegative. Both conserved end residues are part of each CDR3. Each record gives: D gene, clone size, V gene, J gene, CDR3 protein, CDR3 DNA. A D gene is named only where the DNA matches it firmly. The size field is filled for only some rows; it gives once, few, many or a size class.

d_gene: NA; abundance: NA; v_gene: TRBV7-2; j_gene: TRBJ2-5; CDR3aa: CASRGTRGETQYF; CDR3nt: TGTGCCAGCAGAGGGACTCGCGGGGAGACCCAGTACTTC
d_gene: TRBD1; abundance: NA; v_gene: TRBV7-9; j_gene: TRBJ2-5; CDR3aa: CASSRTGRETQYF; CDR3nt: TGTGCCAGCAGTCGGACAGGGCGAGAGACCCAGTACTTC
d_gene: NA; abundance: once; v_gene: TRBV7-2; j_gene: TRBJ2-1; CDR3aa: CASSSLNGAGGKFF; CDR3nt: TGTGCCAGCAGCTCCCTCAACGGAGCGGGTGGTAAGTTCTTC
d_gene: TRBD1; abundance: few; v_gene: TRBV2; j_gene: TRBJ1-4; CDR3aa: CASNRGNEKLFF; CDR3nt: TGTGCCAGCAACAGGGGGAATGAAAAACTGTTTTTT
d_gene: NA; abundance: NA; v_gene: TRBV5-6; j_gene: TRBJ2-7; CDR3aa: CASSFGGVYEQYF; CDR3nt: TGTGCCAGCAGCTTCGGCGGGGTCTACGAGCAGTACTTC
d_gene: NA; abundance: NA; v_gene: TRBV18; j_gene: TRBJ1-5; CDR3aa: CASSPQGFDQPQHF; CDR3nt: TGTGCCAGCTCACCACAGGGGTTTGATCAGCCCCAGCATTTT
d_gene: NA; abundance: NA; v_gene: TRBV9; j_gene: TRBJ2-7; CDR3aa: CASSSHPTGVSSYEQYF; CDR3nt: TGTGCCAGCAGCTCTCATCCGACAGGCGTCAGCTCCTACGAGCAGTACTTC
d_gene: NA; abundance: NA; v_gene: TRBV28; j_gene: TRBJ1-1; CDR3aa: CASSLVQNTEAFF; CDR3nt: TGTGCCAGCAGTTTAGTCCAGAACACTGAAGCTTTCTTT
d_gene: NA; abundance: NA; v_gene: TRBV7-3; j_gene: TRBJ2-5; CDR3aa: CASSSSGLSVETQYF; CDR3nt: TGTGCCAGCAGCTCTTCCGGACTGTCTGTTGAGACCCAGTACTTC
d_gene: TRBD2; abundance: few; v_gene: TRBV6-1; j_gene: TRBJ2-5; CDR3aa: CASRLSGEETQYF; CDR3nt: TGTGCCAGCAGACTTAGCGGGGAGGAGACCCAGTACTTC
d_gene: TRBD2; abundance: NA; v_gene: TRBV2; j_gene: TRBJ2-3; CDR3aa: CASSGGADQTDTQYF; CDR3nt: TGTGCCAGTAGCGGGGGGGCCGATCAGACAGATACGCAGTATTTT
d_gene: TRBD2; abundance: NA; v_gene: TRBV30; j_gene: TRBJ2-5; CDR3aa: CAWRRGGNQETQYF; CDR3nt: TGTGCCTGGAGGCGCGGGGGGAACCAAGAGACCCAGTACTTC
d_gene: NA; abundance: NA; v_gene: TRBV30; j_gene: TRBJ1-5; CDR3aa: CAWSVGLENQPQHF; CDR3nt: TGTGCCTGGAGTGTAGGACTGGAAAATCAGCCCCAGCATTTT
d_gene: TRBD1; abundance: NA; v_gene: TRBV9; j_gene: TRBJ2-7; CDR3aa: CASSVAKDRDVAEQYF; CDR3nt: TGTGCCAGCAGCGTAGCCAAGGACAGGGATGTCGCCGAGCAGTACTTC
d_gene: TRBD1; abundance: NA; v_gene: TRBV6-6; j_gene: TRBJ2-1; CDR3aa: CASSYIRDSFYNEQFF; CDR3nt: TGTGCCAGCAGTTATATCCGGGACAGTTTTTACAATGAGCAGTTCTTC
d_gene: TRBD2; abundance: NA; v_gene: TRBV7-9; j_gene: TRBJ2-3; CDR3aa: CASSLFLAGEQYF; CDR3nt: TGTGCCAGCAGCTTATTTCTAGCGGGGGAGCAGTATTTT
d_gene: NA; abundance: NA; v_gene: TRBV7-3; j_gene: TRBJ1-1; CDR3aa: CASSLKEDTEAFF; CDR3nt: TGTGCCAGCAGCTTAAAGGAGGACACTGAAGCTTTCTTT
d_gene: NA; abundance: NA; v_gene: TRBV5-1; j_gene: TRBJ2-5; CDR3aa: CASSIRGGEETQYF; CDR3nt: TGCGCCAGCAGCATTCGTGGGGGCGAGGAGACCCAGTACTTC
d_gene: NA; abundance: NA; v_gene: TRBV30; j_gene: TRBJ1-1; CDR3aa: CAWSNRDPGSDEAFF; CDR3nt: TGTGCCTGGAGTAACCGGGATCCTGGGTCAGATGAAGCTTTCTTT
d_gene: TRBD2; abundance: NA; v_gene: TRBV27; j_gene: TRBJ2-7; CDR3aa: CASGLAGGPSYEQYF; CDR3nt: TGTGCCAGCGGACTAGCGGGGGGGCCCTCCTACGAGCAGTACTTC
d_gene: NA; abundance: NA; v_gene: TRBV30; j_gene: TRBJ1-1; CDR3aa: CAWRRTGNTEAFF; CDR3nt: TGTGCCTGGAGGCGCACAGGGAACACTGAAGCTTTCTTT
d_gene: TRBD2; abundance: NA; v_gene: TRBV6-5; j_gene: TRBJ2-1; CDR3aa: CASSKGLAALNEQFF; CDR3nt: TGTGCCAGCAGTAAAGGACTAGCGGCTTTGAATGAGCAGTTCTTC
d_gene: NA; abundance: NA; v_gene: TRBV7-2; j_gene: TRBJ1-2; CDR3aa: CASSLEADTYSTF; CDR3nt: TGTGCCAGCAGCTTAGAGGCGGACACCTACTCTACCTTC
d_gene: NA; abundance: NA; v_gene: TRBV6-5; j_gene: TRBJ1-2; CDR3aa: CASTARARGYGYTF; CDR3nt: TGTGCCAGCACCGCGAGGGCCCGGGGCTATGGCTACACCTTC